Following are 10 T cell receptor beta chains from one sample sequenced in a study of Ad26.COV2.S vaccination and SARS-CoV-2 variants. This sample's treatment: around 19 received Ad26.COV2.S at low or high dose, single or two shots; about 5 received placebo; per-sample allocation not given. Collection of samples fell on day 63 after the first vaccine or placebo injection. Some clones are missing from TCRdb's copy, which holds only in-frame ones; the method was immunoSEQ multiplex PCR. The table records about 390,000 clones, 88% of them present only once. Sample: peripheral blood, taken in a trial of Ad26.COV2.S vaccine versus placebo. These receptors all come from a person between 18 and 60 years old who received the Ad26.COV2.S COVID-19 vaccine or a placebo.

The V gene is TRBV2, the J gene TRBJ2-1, with D hard to call. The ends were cut back, 0 bases at V and 1 base at J, with 7 bases in the middle. Germline lookup yields CDR1 SNHLY and CDR2 FYNNEI. There are 15 residues in the CDR3. The CDR3 reads CASSEAAPSYNEQFF. Written as DNA, the CDR3 is TGTGCCAGCAGTGAAGCGGCCCCTTCCTACAATGAGCAGTTCTTC.

This clone was picked up a small number of times. The chain recombines TRBV27 with TRBJ2-7; no clear D gene. The germline V gene encodes CDR1 MNHEY and CDR2 SMNVEV (reference sequence). The CDR3 extends over 13 amino acids. V was shortened by 3 bases and J by 3 bases, with 9 bases between the two germline ends. The CDR3 here is CASSLGSNYEQYF. DNA for the CDR3: TGTGCCAGCAGTTTGGGCAGCAACTACGAGCAGTACTTC.

The chain uses TRBV6-5 and TRBJ2-3, with TRBD2 matching over 7 bases. V trimming: 5 bases; J trimming: 1 base; junction bases outside the gene matches: 6. The CDR3 is made up of 15 amino acids. In germline, CDR1 is MNHEY, CDR2 SVGAGI. The CDR3 spells CASSLTSRRTDTQYF. The CDR3 nucleotides are TGTGCCAGCAGTCTGACTAGCCGACGCACAGATACGCAGTATTTT.

This sequence joins TRBV9 and TRBJ1-2; a possible D gene is TRBD1 (6 bases). Trimming removed 3 bases from V and 2 bases from J, with 20 bases in between. There are 17 residues in the CDR3. Germline-derived CDR1 and CDR2 are SGDLS and YYNGEE. CDR3 in DNA: TGTGCCAGCAGCGAACCCGGTTTGCGGGGGCAAAACTATGGCTACACCTTC. Protein sequence: CASSEPGLRGQNYGYTF.

This clone was detected only once. The V call is TRBV6-5, the J call TRBJ1-1; 7 bases line up with TRBD1. The CDR3 totals 14 residues. CDR1 is MNHEY, CDR2 SVGAGI, per germline. The V gene end was trimmed by 6 bases and the J gene end by 3 bases; junction bases not matched to a gene: 7. The CDR3 sequence is CASSFGQDYTEAFF. CDR3 nucleotides: TGTGCCAGCAGCTTTGGACAGGACTACACTGAAGCTTTCTTT.

This sequence joins TRBV6-6 and TRBJ2-5; tentative D call: TRBD1 (5 bases). The CDR3 is made up of 16 amino acids. Trimming left V 0 bases short and J 2 bases short, with 13 bases between. Germline assignment: CDR1 MNHNY and CDR2 SVGAGI (reference sequence). The CDR3 here is CASSYSIRTGQETQYF. As DNA, the CDR3 is TGTGCCAGCAGTTACTCGATCCGCACAGGACAAGAGACCCAGTACTTC.

The chain has TRBV19 and TRBJ1-6, with unresolved D. The germline CDR1 and CDR2 sequences are LNHDA and SQIVND (reference sequence). The CDR3 covers 17 residues. Trimming took off 4 bases at V and 6 bases at J, with 19 bases between the two ends. The CDR3 protein is CASSTRTGRVANSPLHF. CDR3 nucleotide sequence: TGTGCCAGTAGTACCCGGACCGGGCGGGTGGCTAATTCACCCCTCCACTTT.

The rearrangement joins TRBV6-2 or TRBV6-3 to TRBJ2-5; TRBD1 agrees at 10 bases. This CDR3 has 15 residues. The junction had 7 bases not matched to a gene; V was cut back by 4 bases and J by 5 bases. Germline V lookup: CDR1 MNHEY, CDR2 SVGEGT. The CDR3 nucleotides are TGTGCCAGCAGTTTCCTGGGACAGGGGATTGAGACCCAGTACTTC. Protein: CASSFLGQGIETQYF.

The gene calls are TRBV6-5 and TRBJ1-2, with 9 bases lining up with TRBD1. Losses at the gene ends were 6 bases for V and 7 bases for J; bases not matched to a gene: 12. The CDR3 has 15 residues. Germline-derived CDR1 and CDR2 are MNHEY and SVGAGI. The CDR3 bases are TGTGCCAGCAGGCGAGGGACAGGGTATGAAAGTGGCTACACCTTC. As protein: CASRRGTGYESGYTF.

This clone has only one observation. The J gene is TRBJ1-1, the V gene TRBV4-1; 9 bases fit TRBD1. CDR3 length: 16 amino acids. CDR1 and CDR2 (germline): MGHRA, YSYEKL. V shed 1 base and J 3 bases; nucleotides not matched to a gene: 6. CDR3 sequence reads: CASSQVYTGGHTEAFF. CDR3 sequence (DNA): TGCGCCAGCAGCCAAGTGTATACAGGGGGCCACACTGAAGCTTTCTTT.